The rows below give T cell receptor beta chains drawn from one sample of a study of blood T cell repertoires in COVID-19. The data were produced by immunoSEQ multiplex PCR, yet TCRdb's version contains in-frame clones alone and is incomplete. Found here are 150,000 or so clones, 87% of them singletons; the top ten hold roughly 4%. The material sequenced was PBMCs or T cells enriched from blood (not recorded which). All receptors derive from a woman in her thirties or forties who had been exposed to COVID-19. CDR3s include the opening cysteine and the closing phenylalanine or tryptophan. D genes are given only for firm matches. A row's size may be missing; if present it is once, few, many or a size class.

length: 15; J: TRBJ2-7; D: TRBD2; size: few; V: TRBV7-2; DNA: TGTGCCAGCAGCCCCGCACCCGGGACTAGTTCCGAGCAGTACTTC; CDR3: CASSPAPGTSSEQYF
length: 14; J: TRBJ2-2; D: NA; size: NA; V: TRBV5-5; DNA: TGTGCCAGCAGCTTGTCCTCGAACACCGGGGAGCTGTTTTTT; CDR3: CASSLSSNTGELFF
length: 15; J: TRBJ2-5; D: NA; size: NA; V: TRBV6-2/TRBV6-3; DNA: TGTGCCAGCAGTTACTCTACGCGGGGACAAGAGACCCAGTACTTC; CDR3: CASSYSTRGQETQYF
length: 15; J: TRBJ1-5; D: NA; size: few; V: TRBV6-5; DNA: TGTGCCAGCAGTTACTCTAAGGGGAGCAATCAGCCCCAGCATTTT; CDR3: CASSYSKGSNQPQHF
length: 12; J: TRBJ2-3; D: NA; size: NA; V: TRBV10-2; DNA: TGCGCCAGCAGTGTTTCAGGGGATACGCAGTATTTT; CDR3: CASSVSGDTQYF
length: 13; J: TRBJ1-2; D: TRBD1; size: NA; V: TRBV5-1; DNA: TGCGCCAGCAGCTTTCGGACAGGGGTGGGCTACACCTTC; CDR3: CASSFRTGVGYTF
length: 14; J: TRBJ1-1; D: NA; size: NA; V: TRBV28; DNA: TGTGCCAGCAGTCCCCTCATAGCGTTCACTGAAGCTTTCTTT; CDR3: CASSPLIAFTEAFF
length: 14; J: TRBJ1-2; D: NA; size: NA; V: TRBV4-2; DNA: TGTGCCAGCAGCTCGGGAGGGGGGGTAGAAGGCTACACCTTC; CDR3: CASSSGGGVEGYTF
length: 16; J: TRBJ2-2; D: TRBD2; size: NA; V: TRBV5-1; DNA: TGCGCCAGCAGCTTGGCCACTAGCGGGTACACCGGGGAGCTGTTTTTT; CDR3: CASSLATSGYTGELFF
length: 15; J: TRBJ1-6; D: NA; size: NA; V: TRBV2; DNA: TGTGCCAGCAGTGATGGGAGCTCCTATAATTCACCCCTCCACTTT; CDR3: CASSDGSSYNSPLHF
length: 13; J: TRBJ2-7; D: TRBD1; size: NA; V: TRBV6-2/TRBV6-3; DNA: TGTGCCAGCAGTTACAGGGACAGCTACGAGCAGTACTTC; CDR3: CASSYRDSYEQYF
length: 16; J: TRBJ2-3; D: NA; size: NA; V: TRBV9; DNA: TGTGCCAGCAGCGTGAACCTTGGAGCCGCCACAGATACGCAGTATTTT; CDR3: CASSVNLGAATDTQYF
length: 15; J: TRBJ2-7; D: TRBD2; size: few; V: TRBV7-8; DNA: TGTGCCAGCAGCTACACTCTAGCGGGGGACTACGAGCAGTACTTC; CDR3: CASSYTLAGDYEQYF
length: 12; J: TRBJ2-7; D: NA; size: NA; V: TRBV5-1; DNA: TGCGCCAGCATTATAGAGACCTACGAGCAGTACTTC; CDR3: CASIIETYEQYF
length: 11; J: TRBJ1-4; D: NA; size: NA; V: TRBV9; DNA: TGTGCCAGCAGCGCGGGTGAAAAACTGTTTTTT; CDR3: CASSAGEKLFF
length: 16; J: TRBJ1-3; D: NA; size: few; V: TRBV5-4; DNA: TGTGCCAGCAGCTTGGGGTTCCCGAGCTCGGGAAACACCATATATTTT; CDR3: CASSLGFPSSGNTIYF
length: 16; J: TRBJ1-5; D: TRBD1; size: NA; V: TRBV18; DNA: TGTGCCAGCTCACCAAGGACAGGGGATGGCAATCAGCCCCAGCATTTT; CDR3: CASSPRTGDGNQPQHF